Presented here are 20 T cell receptor beta chains from one specimen sequenced in a study of blood T cell repertoires in COVID-19 (TCRdb year 2020). The library came from the immunoSEQ multiplex PCR assay. In its TCRdb copy, this immuneACCESS table keeps in-frame sequences only and misses some clones. Where compared with another copy, unresolved V genes explain less than half of these, and the others have no known cause. A total of approximately 260,000 clones appear in this sample, roughly 89% of them only once. The top ten clonotypes cover approximately 2.1% of the sample. Input material: peripheral blood. The receptors come from a woman in her fifties or sixties with COVID-19, enrolled during active disease.

This sequence joins TRBV6-6 and TRBJ2-3; TRBD2 agrees at 10 bases. This CDR3 region has 16 residues. CDR1 and CDR2 from the germline V gene are MNHNY and SVGAGI (reference sequence). The V segment lost 9 bases and the J segment 2 bases; nucleotides outside the gene matches: 11. The DNA for the CDR3 is TGTGCCAGTAAAAGCGGGGGGGCTGGGGACACAGATACGCAGTATTTT. This translates into CASKSGGAGDTDTQYF.

The chain joins TRBV7-8 to TRBJ2-1; TRBD2 agrees at 10 bases. V lost 5 bases to trimming and J lost 4 bases; unmatched junction nucleotides: 5. Germline V gene sequence: CDR1 SGHVS, CDR2 FQNEAQ. CDR3 length equals 15 residues. Here the CDR3 DNA reads TGTGCCAGCAGCCTCCTAGCGGGGGCATACAATGAGCAGTTCTTC. As protein: CASSLLAGAYNEQFF.

This rearrangement joins TRBV11-3 to TRBJ2-1; TRBD1 aligns across 10 bases. Trimming took 4 bases from V and 6 from J; bases not matched to a gene: 6. Germline CDR1 and CDR2: SGHNT and YENEEA. This CDR3 spans 15 amino acids. CDR3 in amino acids: CASSSGQGWFNEQFF. CDR3 nucleotide sequence: TGTGCCAGCAGCTCGGGACAGGGGTGGTTCAATGAGCAGTTCTTC.

The gene calls are TRBV7-9 and TRBJ1-5; no definite D call. V gave up 1 base and J gave up 5 bases, with 3 bases separating them. Germline lookup yields CDR1 SEHNR and CDR2 FQNEAQ (reference sequence). The CDR3 loop spans 12 amino acids. The CDR3 sequence is CASSLVDQPQHF. The CDR3 DNA follows: TGTGCCAGCAGCTTAGTAGATCAGCCCCAGCATTTT. The variable domain in full, with the rest retrieved from reference TRBV7-9 and TRBJ1-5, is DTGVSQNPRHKITKRGQNVTFRCDPISEHNRLYWYRQTLGQGPEFLTYFQNEAQLEKSRLLSDRFSAERPKGSFSTLEIQRTEQGDSAMYLCASSLVDQPQHFGDGTRLSIL.

Written as DNA, the CDR3 is TGTGCCAGCAGCTTGGCAACCAGCTCCTACGAGCAGTACTTC. It specifies CASSLATSSYEQYF. This sequence joins TRBV7-2 and TRBJ2-7; D is unclear. This CDR3 is built from 14 residues. V was shortened by 3 bases and J by 0 bases, with 9 bases between the two germline ends. The germline V gene encodes CDR1 SGHTA and CDR2 FQGNSA.

The J gene is TRBJ1-1, the V gene TRBV10-3, with a possible D match to TRBD1 (6 bases). V dropped 6 bases and J dropped 2 bases, with 22 bases sitting between them. Looked up from germline, CDR1 is ENHRY and CDR2 is SYGVKD. The CDR3 is 17 residues long. The CDR3 region is CAISGDKAGSSNTEAFF. CDR3 bases: TGTGCCATCAGCGGGGACAAGGCCGGATCTAGTAACACTGAAGCTTTCTTT.

The CDR3 DNA follows: TGTGCCAGCAGTTTCCCAGGGGCAACTAATGAAAAACTGTTTTTT. Protein sequence: CASSFPGATNEKLFF. This chain connects TRBV6-2 or TRBV6-3 to TRBJ1-4; TRBD1 might be the D (6 bases). With 4 bases removed from V and 0 bases from J, the gap between germline ends came to 9 bases. This CDR3 region has 15 residues. Germline V gene lookup returns CDR1 MNHEY and CDR2 SVGEGT.

V is TRBV10-3 and J is TRBJ1-5, with TRBD1 as a possible D gene (5 bases). Per germline, CDR1 ENHRY and CDR2 SYGVKD. This CDR3 contains 15 residues. Trimming left V 3 bases short and J 3 bases short, with 12 bases between. The chain's CDR3 is CAISDSGGVNQPQHF. The CDR3, as DNA: TGTGCCATCAGTGATTCGGGGGGGGTCAATCAGCCCCAGCATTTT.

This chain links TRBV4-2 with TRBJ2-3; a possible D gene is TRBD2 (5 bases). The germline V gene encodes CDR1 LGHNA and CDR2 YNFKEQ. The CDR3 consists of 16 residues. The V gene lost 1 base and the J gene lost 4 bases, with 15 bases spanning the gap. CDR3 sequence: CASSQGLGRSADTQYF. DNA of the CDR3: TGTGCCAGCAGCCAAGGCCTAGGGAGAAGCGCAGATACGCAGTATTTT.

The count of this clone is one. The V gene is TRBV7-2, the J gene TRBJ2-3; D remains ambiguous. Trimming took 1 base from V and 5 from J, leaving 7 bases between them. This CDR3 region has 13 residues. The germline V gene encodes CDR1 SGHTA and CDR2 FQGNSA. The CDR3 loop reads CASSLELRDTQYF. Here the CDR3 DNA reads TGTGCCAGCAGCTTAGAGCTAAGAGATACGCAGTATTTT. The full variable domain, completed using reference TRBV7-2 and TRBJ2-3, is GAGVSQSPSNKVTEKGKDVELRCDPISGHTALYWYRQSLGQGLEFLIYFQGNSAPDKSGLPSDRFSAERTGGSVSTLTIQRTQQEDSAVYLCASSLELRDTQYFGPGTRLTVL.

V usage is TRBV19 and J usage is TRBJ2-7; 12 bases are a match to TRBD1. CDR1 is LNHDA, CDR2 SQIVND, per germline (reference sequence). The CDR3 extends over 15 amino acids. The V and J ends lost 5 bases and 7 bases, in that order; junction bases with no gene match: 9. DNA for the CDR3: TGTGCCAGTAGTTCTCGGGGACAGGGGGCCGGTGAGCAGTACTTC. Translated, it gives CASSSRGQGAGEQYF.

The chain is built from TRBV19 and TRBJ1-4, with D possibly TRBD1 on 6 matching bases. Germline values: CDR1 LNHDA, CDR2 SQIVND (reference sequence). This CDR3 has 15 residues. Trimming removed 4 bases at V and 0 bases at J, with 9 bases between. The CDR3 coding sequence is TGTGCCAGTAGTAGAGGACAGTCAACTAATGAAAAACTGTTTTTT. Its translation: CASSRGQSTNEKLFF.

This clone was seen only a few times. V is TRBV7-2 and J is TRBJ1-1, with 7 positions matching TRBD1. CDR1 is SGHTA and CDR2 is FQGNSA in the germline V gene. The CDR3 is 17 amino acids. V shed 3 bases, J shed 5 bases, and the junction held 15 bases outside the gene matches. CDR3 protein: CASSFRQGPPRITEAFF. Here the CDR3 DNA reads TGTGCCAGCAGCTTTCGACAGGGCCCTCCGAGAATAACTGAAGCTTTCTTT.

This clone was found a few times. The V gene is TRBV7-8, the J gene TRBJ2-7; D might be TRBD2 (5 bases). V lost 3 bases and J lost 6, with 12 bases in between. CDR1 and CDR2 from the germline V gene are SGHVS and FQNEAQ. The CDR3 consists of 13 residues. The CDR3 DNA sequence: TGTGCCAGCAGCTTCGATCGTGAGGGCGAGCAGTACTTC. This codes for CASSFDREGEQYF.

CDR3 sequence reads: CAISESVDQPQHF. The CDR3 bases are TGTGCCATCAGTGAGTCCGTTGATCAGCCCCAGCATTTT. The chain uses TRBV10-3 and TRBJ1-5; D remains unclear. V lost 0 bases and J 5 bases, leaving 5 bases between the germline ends. Per the germline V gene, CDR1 is ENHRY and CDR2 is SYGVKD. The CDR3 totals 13 residues.

The CDR3, as DNA: TGTGCCTGCGGCGCGACAGGAGTACTTCCCTACGAGCAGTACTTC. This gives the protein CACGATGVLPYEQYF. The chain combines TRBV19 with TRBJ2-7; TRBD1 might be the D (6 bases). This CDR3 region has 15 residues. Between the trimmed V and J ends, which lost 11 bases and 2 bases, there was a span of 22 bases. Per the germline V gene, CDR1 is LNHDA and CDR2 is SQIVND (reference sequence). Complete variable domain (other parts from reference TRBV19 and TRBJ2-7): DGGITQSPKYLFRKEGQNVTLSCEQNLNHDAMYWYRQDPGQGLRLIYYSQIVNDFQKGDIAEGYSVSREKKESFPLTVTSAQKNPTAFYLCACGATGVLPYEQYFGPGTRLTVT.

The chain combines TRBV5-4 with TRBJ2-2, with 9 nucleotides matching TRBD2. The germline gives CDR1 SGHNT, CDR2 YYREEE (reference sequence). Losses at the gene ends were 2 bases for V and 2 bases for J; bases not matched to a gene: 4. The CDR3 is 16 amino acids. The CDR3 coding sequence is TGTGCCAGCAGCTTTGGCGGGGGGGCCAACACCGGGGAGCTGTTTTTT. It encodes CASSFGGGANTGELFF. The full variable domain, with the rest looked up from reference TRBV5-4 and TRBJ2-2, is ETGVTQSPTHLIKTRGQQVTLRCSSQSGHNTVSWYQQALGQGPQFIFQYYREEENGRGNFPPRFSGLQFPNYSSELNVNALELDDSALYLCASSFGGGANTGELFFGEGSRLTVL.

The rearrangement joins TRBV7-3 to TRBJ2-2; 9 bases fit TRBD2. J gave up 7 bases and V 4 bases, and 4 bases lay outside the gene matches. Germline assignment: CDR1 SGHTA and CDR2 FQGTGA. The CDR3 has 14 residues. The chain's CDR3 is CASSWGLAGGELFF. The CDR3 bases are TGTGCCAGCAGCTGGGGACTAGCTGGCGGGGAGCTGTTTTTT.

V usage is TRBV13 and J usage is TRBJ1-2, with unresolved D. The CDR3 covers 13 residues. Per germline, CDR1 PRHDT and CDR2 FYEKMQ (reference sequence). V lost 8 bases, J lost 6 bases, and 16 bases lay in between. The CDR3 coding sequence is TGTGCCAGCGCTCCGCCAACTAGAAATGGCTACACCTTC. It codes for CASAPPTRNGYTF.

The CDR3 sequence is CAISGTGDTEAFF. The CDR3 DNA is TGTGCCATCAGTGGCACAGGGGACACTGAAGCTTTCTTT. The V call is TRBV10-3, the J call TRBJ1-1, with TRBD1 matching over 7 bases. Germline V gives CDR1 ENHRY, CDR2 SYGVKD. The CDR3 loop spans 13 amino acids. J gave up 3 bases and V 4 bases, and 2 bases lay outside the gene matches.